The next 26 T cell receptor beta chains were all read from a single sample in a study of blood T cell repertoires in COVID-19. Profiling relied on immunoSEQ multiplex PCR, and the TCRdb table lists in-frame clones only, not all of them. This sample has 30,000 to 50,000 clones, with about 90% found just once. The sample comprised peripheral blood. The receptor set was obtained from a woman under 40 in a cohort sampled during active COVID-19.

This clone came up once. The J gene is TRBJ2-1, the V gene TRBV5-5; D gene unclear. Per germline, CDR1 SGHKS and CDR2 YYEKEE (reference sequence). V lost 4 bases and J lost 4, with 9 bases in between. The CDR3 length is 13 residues. This CDR3 is CASSRHGYNEQFF. For the CDR3, the DNA is TGTGCCAGCAGCCGACACGGATACAATGAGCAGTTCTTC.

This rearrangement joins TRBV29-1 to TRBJ2-3, with a weak D call TRBD2 (6 bases). The CDR3 has 13 residues. Trimming pared 8 bases from V and 2 bases from J, leaving 14 bases between. CDR1 is SQVTM and CDR2 is ANQGSEA in the germline V gene. The CDR3 sequence: CSTPRGNTDTQYF. The CDR3 nucleotides are TGCAGCACTCCGCGGGGTAACACAGATACGCAGTATTTT.

V is TRBV2 and J is TRBJ2-5; D may be TRBD1 (5 bases). The CDR3 totals 14 residues. Per germline, CDR1 SNHLY and CDR2 FYNNEI. V was clipped by 7 bases and J by 2 bases, with 14 bases between them. CDR3 loop: CASIFEGVQETQYF. The CDR3 region has the DNA TGTGCCAGCATCTTCGAAGGGGTTCAAGAGACCCAGTACTTC.

CDR3 DNA sequence: TGTGCCAGCAGTCGTCAGGGGGATGACACTGAAGCTTTCTTT. It translates to CASSRQGDDTEAFF. The chain couples TRBV6-6 to TRBJ1-1; 7 bases are a match to TRBD1. Germline CDR1 is MNHNY and CDR2 is SVGAGI (reference sequence). V shed 5 bases, J shed 3 bases, and the junction held 6 bases outside the gene matches. The CDR3 runs 14 residues.

The chain links TRBV19 to TRBJ2-7, with 7 nucleotides matching TRBD1. The CDR3 consists of 13 residues. Germline V gene data show CDR1 as LNHDA and CDR2 as SQIVND (reference sequence). Trimming took 5 bases from V and 3 from J; bases not matched to a gene: 4. The CDR3 sequence: CASSPGQDYEQYF. CDR3 DNA: TGTGCCAGTAGTCCCGGACAGGACTACGAGCAGTACTTC. The complete variable domain, with remaining parts taken from reference TRBV19 and TRBJ2-7, reads DGGITQSPKYLFRKEGQNVTLSCEQNLNHDAMYWYRQDPGQGLRLIYYSQIVNDFQKGDIAEGYSVSREKKESFPLTVTSAQKNPTAFYLCASSPGQDYEQYFGPGTRLTVT.

This sequence joins TRBV6-2 or TRBV6-3 and TRBJ1-3; TRBD1 is a possible D gene (6 bases). The V gene's germline CDR1 is MNHEY and CDR2 SVGEGT. V gave up 2 bases and J gave up 7 bases, with 9 bases separating them. The CDR3 has 13 residues. The CDR3 here is CASSYAGVNTIYF. The CDR3 DNA reads TGTGCCAGCAGTTACGCAGGGGTGAACACCATATATTTT.

This rearrangement joins TRBV24-1 to TRBJ1-2; possible D gene TRBD1, 6 bases. Germline V gives CDR1 KGHDR, CDR2 SFDVKD. Trimming left V 3 bases short and J 4 bases short, with 17 bases between. This CDR3 region has 16 residues. The CDR3 DNA sequence: TGTGCCACCAGTGATGCTGCGGCACAGGGATCCTATGGCTACACCTTC. It is translated as CATSDAAAQGSYGYTF.

V gene TRBV7-6 combines with J gene TRBJ2-2; D is uncertain. The CDR3 totals 17 residues. CDR1 and CDR2 from the germline V gene are SGHVS and FNYEAQ. The V end lost 1 base, the J end lost 3 bases, and 15 bases lay between the germline ends. This chain's CDR3 is CASSLVIPSRDTGELFF. CDR3 nucleotide sequence: TGTGCCAGCAGCTTAGTAATCCCCTCACGAGACACCGGGGAGCTGTTTTTT.

This chain links TRBV6-1 with TRBJ1-2; a possible D gene is TRBD1 (5 bases). CDR1 is MNHNS, CDR2 SASEGT, per germline. The ends were cut back, 1 base at V and 4 bases at J, with 10 bases in the middle. The CDR3 totals 14 residues. CDR3 sequence reads: CASSEGGTIYGYTF. The CDR3 DNA reads as TGTGCCAGCAGTGAAGGGGGCACCATCTATGGCTACACCTTC.

The V call is TRBV24-1, the J call TRBJ2-5; 7 bases fit TRBD1. This CDR3 contains 14 residues. Germline values: CDR1 KGHDR, CDR2 SFDVKD. After removal of 9 bases from V and 5 bases from J, the junction contained 11 bases not matched to a gene. DNA for the CDR3: TGTGCCACCTCTACCAGAGGGGGCAGGGAGACCCAGTACTTC. It specifies CATSTRGGRETQYF.

The rearrangement joins TRBV3-1 (or the pseudogene TRBV3-2) to TRBJ2-3; D is perhaps TRBD2 (6 bases). Trimming cost V 3 bases and J 3 bases, with 19 bases left between them. The CDR3 totals 17 residues. Looked up from germline, CDR1 is LGHDT and CDR2 is YNNKEL (reference sequence). CDR3 sequence reads: CASSHPGVRALTDTQYF. The CDR3 coding sequence is TGTGCCAGCAGCCACCCGGGGGTCAGGGCCCTTACAGATACGCAGTATTTT.

The chain uses TRBV7-6 and TRBJ2-7; 8 positions match TRBD1. Trimming removed 0 bases from V and 7 bases from J; junction bases left unmatched: 2. Germline assignment: CDR1 SGHVS and CDR2 FNYEAQ. This CDR3 has 13 residues. The chain's CDR3 is CASSLATGDEQYF. CDR3 in DNA: TGTGCCAGCAGCTTAGCGACAGGGGATGAGCAGTACTTC.

This clone came up once. This chain connects TRBV11-2 to TRBJ1-3; D gene ambiguous. V lost 6 bases to trimming and J lost 0 bases, with 15 bases between them. Germline V gives CDR1 SGHAT, CDR2 FQNNGV. The CDR3 loop spans 16 amino acids. CDR3 loop: CASRSSGRYSGNTIYF. As DNA, the CDR3 is TGTGCCAGCAGATCTAGCGGACGGTACTCTGGAAACACCATATATTTT.

This rearrangement joins TRBV4-1 to TRBJ2-1; D not resolved. Trimming removed 0 bases from V and 9 bases from J, with 15 bases in between. The CDR3 is 15 amino acids. The germline V gene has CDR1 MGHRA and CDR2 YSYEKL. This chain's CDR3 is CASSQDPEAPIEQFF. The CDR3 nucleotides are TGCGCCAGCAGCCAAGATCCCGAGGCCCCGATTGAGCAGTTCTTC.

This chain uses TRBV5-6 with TRBJ2-7; a possible D gene is TRBD2 (5 bases). This CDR3 comprises 14 residues. V dropped 0 bases and J dropped 6 bases, with 13 bases sitting between them. CDR1 is SGHDT, CDR2 YYEEEE, per germline. The CDR3 here is CASSLGGGLVEQYF. CDR3 DNA: TGTGCCAGCAGCTTGGGTGGAGGTTTGGTCGAGCAGTACTTC.

The chain uses TRBV28 and TRBJ1-1; 9 nucleotides align to TRBD1. Per the germline V gene, CDR1 is MDHEN and CDR2 is SYDVKM. The CDR3 loop spans 15 amino acids. After removal of 6 bases from V and 5 bases from J, the junction contained 10 bases not matched to a gene. CDR3 amino acids: CASSYPGQGGTEAFF. For the CDR3, the DNA is TGTGCCAGCAGCTATCCGGGACAGGGAGGGACTGAAGCTTTCTTT.

V is TRBV6-6 and J is TRBJ2-2; TRBD2 is a possible D gene (5 bases). The CDR3 totals 15 residues. Germline-derived CDR1 and CDR2 are MNHNY and SVGAGI (reference sequence). The germline V and J ends were trimmed by 0 bases and 3 bases, with 8 bases remaining between them. The CDR3 reads CASSYSSGHTGELFF. CDR3 DNA: TGTGCCAGCAGTTACTCGAGCGGCCACACCGGGGAGCTGTTTTTT.

V gene TRBV6-5 combines with J gene TRBJ1-3; 7 positions match TRBD1. Germline CDR1 MNHEY, CDR2 SVGAGI. The CDR3 length is 14 residues. With 7 bases clipped from V and 2 bases from J, the junction kept 5 bases outside the gene matches. In nucleotides, the CDR3 is TGTGCCAGCAACCAGGGGGGAACTGGAAACACCATATATTTT. Translated: CASNQGGTGNTIYF.

The V gene is TRBV2, the J gene TRBJ1-2, with D possibly being TRBD1 (6 bases). The CDR3 sequence is 15 residues long. Germline V gene sequence: CDR1 SNHLY, CDR2 FYNNEI. The ends were cut back, 5 bases at V and 2 bases at J, with 15 bases in the middle. CDR3 sequence reads: CASSPGQTWNYGYTF. The CDR3 DNA reads as TGTGCCAGCAGTCCTGGACAGACTTGGAACTATGGCTACACCTTC.

The rearrangement uses TRBV11-2 and TRBJ2-3; TRBD1 matches at 9 bases. The CDR3 is 15 amino acids. V was clipped by 5 bases and J by 1 base; unmatched bases: 4. Germline CDR1 SGHAT, CDR2 FQNNGV. The CDR3 sequence: CASSPQGARTDTQYF. The CDR3 bases are TGTGCCAGCAGCCCACAGGGGGCGCGCACAGATACGCAGTATTTT.

This clone came up once. The chain has TRBV28 and TRBJ1-4; unclear D gene. V was shortened by 2 bases and J by 8 bases, with 6 bases between the two germline ends. Germline assignment: CDR1 MDHEN and CDR2 SYDVKM. This CDR3 region has 12 residues. The CDR3 DNA is TGTGCCAGCAGTTTAAGGCGGGAAAAACTGTTTTTT. It translates to CASSLRREKLFF.

This clone appeared a single time. The chain links TRBV11-1 to TRBJ1-2; no reliable D call. Germline lookup yields CDR1 SGHAT and CDR2 FQDESV (reference sequence). V lost 4 bases, J lost 2 bases, and 5 bases lay in between. The CDR3 runs 12 residues. Written as DNA, the CDR3 is TGTGCCAGCAGCTCCCTCAACTATGGCTACACCTTC. It codes for CASSSLNYGYTF. Together with reference TRBV11-1 and TRBJ1-2, the CDR3 gives the full variable domain: EAEVAQSPRYKITEKSQAVAFWCDPISGHATLYWYRQILGQGPELLVQFQDESVVDDSQLPKDRFSAERLKGVDSTLKIQPAELGDSAMYLCASSSLNYGYTFGSGTRLTVV.

In this sample, this clone turned up once. The chain joins TRBV11-3 to TRBJ2-7; no clear D. The V gene's germline CDR1 is SGHNT and CDR2 YENEEA. V lost 2 bases to trimming and J lost 3 bases, with 11 bases between them. This CDR3 region has 14 residues. The CDR3 is CASSLRVGGYEQYF. The CDR3 bases are TGTGCCAGCAGCTTACGGGTCGGCGGCTACGAGCAGTACTTC. The variable domain in full, with the rest retrieved from reference TRBV11-3 and TRBJ2-7, is EAGVVQSPRYKIIEKKQPVAFWCNPISGHNTLYWYLQNLGQGPELLIRYENEEAVDDSQLPKDRFSAERLKGVDSTLKIQPAELGDSAVYLCASSLRVGGYEQYFGPGTRLTVT.

This clone was seen a handful of times. This chain uses TRBV10-2 with TRBJ1-1; D may be TRBD1 (6 bases). Trimming shortened V by 6 bases and J by 0 bases, and 11 bases separated the two germline ends. The germline V gene has CDR1 WSHSY and CDR2 SAAADI. This CDR3 contains 14 residues. The CDR3 DNA is TGCGCCAGCAGGACGGGACACATGAACACTGAAGCTTTCTTT. It translates to CASRTGHMNTEAFF.

This clone has a handful of counts. This rearrangement joins TRBV18 to TRBJ1-2; D gene uncertain. V lost 0 bases to trimming and J lost 3 bases, with 14 bases between them. Germline V gives CDR1 KGHSH, CDR2 LQKENI. The CDR3 is made up of 16 amino acids. This CDR3 reads CASSPPPGWNYYGYTF. The DNA of the CDR3 is TGTGCCAGCTCACCACCACCCGGGTGGAATTACTATGGCTACACCTTC.

This chain uses TRBV19 with TRBJ1-5; no firm D call. V gave up 5 bases and J gave up 1 base, with 15 bases separating them. CDR3 length: 16 amino acids. Germline assignment: CDR1 LNHDA and CDR2 SQIVND (reference sequence). The DNA of the CDR3 is TGTGCCAGTAGTGCGGGAGGTGGGATGAGCAATCAGCCCCAGCATTTT. Amino acid sequence: CASSAGGGMSNQPQHF.